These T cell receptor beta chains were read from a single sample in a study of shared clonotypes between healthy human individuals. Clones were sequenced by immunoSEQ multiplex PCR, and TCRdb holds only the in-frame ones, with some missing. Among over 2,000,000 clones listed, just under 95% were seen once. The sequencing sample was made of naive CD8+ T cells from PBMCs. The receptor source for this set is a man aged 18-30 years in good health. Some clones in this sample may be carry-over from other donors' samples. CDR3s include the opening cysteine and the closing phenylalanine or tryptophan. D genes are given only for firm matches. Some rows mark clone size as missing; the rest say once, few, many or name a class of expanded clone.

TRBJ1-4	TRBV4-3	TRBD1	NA	CASRGGTGSTNEKLFF	TGCGCCAGCAGGGGCGGGACAGGGAGCACTAATGAAAAACTGTTTTTT
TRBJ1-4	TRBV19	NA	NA	CASSHSPGHKNEKLFF	TGTGCCAGTAGTCACTCCCCGGGACACAAAAATGAAAAACTGTTTTTT
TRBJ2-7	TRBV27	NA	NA	CASSLGRSNEQYF	TGTGCCAGCAGTCTGGGACGGTCGAACGAGCAGTACTTC
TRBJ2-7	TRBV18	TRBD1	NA	CASSPGQGPYEQYF	TGTGCCAGCTCACCGGGACAGGGGCCCTACGAGCAGTACTTC
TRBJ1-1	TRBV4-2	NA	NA	CASSQEGKRNTEAFF	TGTGCCAGCAGCCAAGAGGGTAAGAGGAACACTGAAGCTTTCTTT
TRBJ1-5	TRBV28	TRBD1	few	CASSLGQGEQPQHF	TGTGCCAGCAGCTTGGGACAGGGAGAGCAGCCCCAGCATTTT
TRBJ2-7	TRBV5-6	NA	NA	CASSVGNEQYF	TGTGCCAGCAGTGTGGGTAACGAGCAGTACTTC
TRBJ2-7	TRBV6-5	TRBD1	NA	CASKGQAYEQYF	TGTGCCAGCAAAGGACAGGCCTACGAGCAGTACTTC
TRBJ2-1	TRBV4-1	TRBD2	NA	CASSQRTSGRYNEQFF	TGCGCCAGCAGCCAAAGGACTAGCGGGAGGTACAATGAGCAGTTCTTC
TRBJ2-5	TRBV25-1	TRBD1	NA	CASSESGTGLLTETQYF	TGTGCCAGCAGTGAATCCGGGACAGGGCTTTTGACGGAGACCCAGTACTTC
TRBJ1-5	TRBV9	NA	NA	CASSVVRQPQHF	TGTGCCAGCAGCGTAGTCCGGCAGCCCCAGCATTTT